One and the same sample provided the 32 T cell receptor beta chains below, sequenced in a study of T cells in Graves' hyperthyroidism and ophthalmopathy. Amplification of TCR beta CDR3 regions used RNA as the template. The HTBI primer set was used in a first-round RT-PCR of the TCR CDR3. TCRdb reprocessed the multiplex PCR reads via MiXCR and lists one record per CDR3 protein. The table shows around 690,000 distinct CDR3 sequences, with roughly 17% occurring only once. Sequenced input: blood. The receptors derive from a man aged 50-60 years with Graves' hyperthyroidism.

To note about this clonotype: It may be a read error: a sequence one base away is much more abundant. The rearrangement joins TRBV12-3 or TRBV12-4 to TRBJ2-3; 7 bases align to TRBD1. V gave up 11 bases and J gave up 3 bases; unmatched junction bases: 8. The CDR3 extends over 13 amino acids. CDR3 amino acids: CARDTGATDTQYF. The CDR3 DNA is TGTGCCCGCGACACAGGGGCGACAGATACGCAGTATTTT.

Regarding this clonotype: A junction end diverges from the germline sequence, so it may reflect a read error. The rearrangement links TRBV11-2 to TRBJ1-1, with no clear D. In germline, CDR1 is SGHAT, CDR2 FQNNGV. This CDR3 is built from 16 residues. As DNA, the CDR3 is TGTGCCAGCAGCTTAGGGACCCGGAGTATGAATACTGAAGCTTTCTTT. Translation gives CASSLGTRSMNTEAFF.

Many counts were recorded for this clonotype. The chain uses TRBV7-9 and TRBJ1-4, with TRBD1 identical over 8 bases. V lost 5 bases, J lost 6 bases, and 14 bases stayed unmatched. The CDR3 covers 17 residues. Germline CDR1 reads SEHNR; CDR2 reads FQNEAQ (reference sequence). CDR3 coding DNA: TGTGCCAGCAGCACTAGATTCGCAGGGGGCAAAGATGAAAAACTGTTTTTT. Protein: CASSTRFAGGKDEKLFF.

The CDR3 bases are TGCAGTGCATCGACTAGCGGGGTCTACAATGAGCAGTTCTTC. Translating it yields CSASTSGVYNEQFF. This chain links TRBV20-1 with TRBJ2-1; 11 nucleotides agree with TRBD2. This CDR3 comprises 14 residues. With 6 bases clipped from V and 3 bases from J, the junction kept 4 bases outside the gene matches. Per the germline V gene, CDR1 is DFQATT and CDR2 is SNEGSKA (reference sequence).

This clonotype came up many times. The CDR3 sequence: CASSPAGVTYEQYF. The CDR3 coding sequence is TGTGCCAGCAGCCCCGCGGGGGTAACCTACGAGCAGTACTTC. This sequence joins TRBV11-2 and TRBJ2-7; the match to TRBD2 covers 7 bases. Germline V gene lookup returns CDR1 SGHAT and CDR2 FQNNGV. There are 14 residues in the CDR3. J gave up 2 bases and V 5 bases, and 6 bases lay outside the gene matches.

This sequence joins TRBV15 and TRBJ1-5; 7 bases line up with TRBD1. V lost 0 bases and J lost 7; bases outside the gene matches: 18. CDR3 length: 19 amino acids. CDR1 and CDR2 (germline): LNHNV, YYDKDF (reference sequence). CDR3 residues: CATSRESPWGQKMDQPQHF. The CDR3 DNA is TGTGCCACCAGCAGAGAAAGTCCTTGGGGACAGAAAATGGACCAGCCCCAGCATTTT.

This clonotype has ten or more counts. The CDR3 region is CASSSLTTDRLYGYTF. The CDR3 nucleotides read TGTGCCAGCAGTTCCCTTACCACCGACAGGCTCTATGGCTACACCTTC. The chain is built from TRBV28 and TRBJ1-2; D possibly corresponds to TRBD1 (6 bases). The CDR3 is 16 amino acids. V gave up 4 bases and J gave up 4 bases, with 19 bases separating them. Germline V gives CDR1 MDHEN, CDR2 SYDVKM.

Many counts were recorded for this clonotype. The V and J genes are TRBV28 and TRBJ1-4; D call uncertain. This CDR3 is 15 amino acids long. In germline, CDR1 is MDHEN, CDR2 SYDVKM. V gave up 4 bases and J gave up 5 bases, with 14 bases separating them. The CDR3 DNA reads TGTGCCAGCAGTTCCAGTCCCCCTCGCAATGAAAAACTGTTTTTT. As protein: CASSSSPPRNEKLFF.

In its sample, this clonotype was seen many times. V usage is TRBV12-3 or TRBV12-4 and J usage is TRBJ1-2; D not certain. Trimming shortened V by 3 bases and J by 2 bases, and 10 bases separated the two germline ends. This CDR3 comprises 14 residues. CDR3 amino acids: CASSFGGSNYGYTF. In DNA, the CDR3 is TGTGCCAGCAGTTTCGGAGGCAGCAACTATGGCTACACCTTC.

This clonotype was recorded at least ten times. V gene TRBV2 combines with J gene TRBJ2-5; D is unclear. Trimming removed 4 bases at V and 5 bases at J, with 11 bases between. Germline lookup yields CDR1 SNHLY and CDR2 FYNNEI. This CDR3 spans 13 amino acids. This chain's CDR3 is CASSVLVGETQYF. The DNA for the CDR3 is TGTGCCAGCAGTGTCTTAGTCGGTGAGACCCAGTACTTC.

The chain is built from TRBV27 and TRBJ2-1; 14 bases align to TRBD2. Trimming at V came to 5 bases and at J to 6 bases, leaving 9 bases not matched to a gene. Germline V CDR1 and CDR2: MNHEY, SMNVEV (reference sequence). The CDR3 length is 17 residues. Here the CDR3 DNA reads TGTGCCAGCAGTCCCCGACTAGCGGGAGGGCCGCTCAATGAGCAGTTCTTC. It translates to CASSPRLAGGPLNEQFF.

The chain links TRBV28 to TRBJ2-7, with 9 bases identical to TRBD1. The length of the CDR3 is 16 residues. V trimming: 3 bases; J trimming: 6 bases; junction bases outside the gene matches: 12. The germline V gene has CDR1 MDHEN and CDR2 SYDVKM. The CDR3: CASSLEQGAIFGEQYF. The CDR3 nucleotides read TGTGCCAGCAGTTTGGAACAGGGGGCGATTTTTGGCGAGCAGTACTTC.

The V and J genes are TRBV27 and TRBJ2-3; D perhaps matches TRBD2 (6 bases). The length of the CDR3 is 16 residues. Germline V gene lookup returns CDR1 MNHEY and CDR2 SMNVEV (reference sequence). V was clipped by 3 bases and J by 2 bases, with 15 bases between them. This chain's CDR3 is CASSFDGREDTDTQYF. The CDR3 bases are TGTGCCAGCAGTTTTGATGGCAGGGAGGACACAGATACGCAGTATTTT.

As concerns this clonotype: A much larger clone is a single base away; this may be a read error. The conserved final phenylalanine or tryptophan is absent from the CDR3, which likely points to a read error. The chain recombines TRBV11-1 with TRBJ2-7, with unresolved D. Germline lookup yields CDR1 SGHAT and CDR2 FQDESV (reference sequence). The V and J ends lost 5 bases and 0 bases respectively, with 17 bases between them. The CDR3 is 16 amino acids. CDR3: CASSPPEAFYSYEQYL. The CDR3 DNA reads as TGTGCCAGCAGCCCCCCCGAAGCGTTCTACTCCTACGAGCAGTACCTC.

This clonotype turned up a few times. V usage is TRBV28 and J usage is TRBJ2-7; D might be TRBD2 (7 bases). The CDR3 extends over 14 amino acids. Germline V CDR1 and CDR2: MDHEN, SYDVKM. V was cut by 6 bases and J by 3 bases, with 15 bases left in between. DNA for the CDR3: TGTGCCAGCAGGCCCGAGGGGGGGATCTACGAGCAGTACTTC. It codes for CASRPEGGIYEQYF.

The chain uses TRBV5-1 and TRBJ2-7; maybe TRBD2 (5 bases). Germline V gene lookup returns CDR1 SGHRS and CDR2 YFSETQ. V gave up 0 bases and J gave up 6 bases, with 13 bases separating them. The CDR3 spans 14 residues. CDR3 protein: CASSLDKVGVEQYF. CDR3 bases: TGCGCCAGCAGCTTGGACAAGGTGGGAGTCGAGCAGTACTTC. The variable domain in full, completed from reference TRBV5-1 and TRBJ2-7, reads KAGVTQTPRYLIKTRGQQVTLSCSPISGHRSVSWYQQTPGQGLQFLFEYFSETQRNKGNFPGRFSGRQFSNSRSEMNVSTLELGDSALYLCASSLDKVGVEQYFGPGTRLTVT.

This chain joins TRBV5-6 and TRBJ2-1; D is unclear. The germline gives CDR1 SGHDT, CDR2 YYEEEE. Trimming pared 4 bases from V and 1 base from J, leaving 6 bases between. CDR3 size: 13 residues. This chain's CDR3 is CASSPASYNEQFF. In DNA form, the CDR3 reads TGTGCCAGCAGCCCAGCATCCTACAATGAGCAGTTCTTC.

There are a few counts of this clonotype. This chain uses TRBV7-2 with TRBJ2-2, with TRBD2 as a possible D gene (5 bases). The CDR3 is 15 residues long. V dropped 7 bases and J dropped 7 bases, with 19 bases sitting between them. Germline lookup yields CDR1 SGHTA and CDR2 FQGNSA. The CDR3 DNA sequence: TGTGCCAGCACCTCTAATGGAGGTCGGAACGGGGAGCTGTTTTTT. Translating gives CASTSNGGRNGELFF.

This clonotype has ten or more counts. The chain couples TRBV28 to TRBJ1-2; D not resolved. This CDR3 is 12 amino acids long. Germline loops: CDR1 MDHEN, CDR2 SYDVKM. Trimming removed 2 bases at V and 7 bases at J, with 8 bases between. The CDR3, as DNA: TGTGCCAGCAGTTTACCCCCTCGTGGCTACACCTTC. Translating gives CASSLPPRGYTF.

V gene TRBV19 combines with J gene TRBJ2-3; 7 bases align to TRBD1. CDR1 is LNHDA, CDR2 SQIVND, per germline (reference sequence). The junction had 4 bases not matched to a gene; V was cut back by 6 bases and J by 7 bases. This CDR3 region has 12 residues. CDR3 in DNA: TGTGCCAGTAGCACACAGGGGAATACGCAGTATTTT. Protein: CASSTQGNTQYF.

The rearrangement uses TRBV10-1 and TRBJ1-3; unclear D gene. V shed 8 bases and J shed 3 bases, with 17 bases lying between them. The CDR3 is 15 amino acids. From germline, CDR1 is WNHNN and CDR2 SYGVQD (reference sequence). CDR3 DNA: TGCGCCAGCGGGCTCAGGTTTGCCTGTGGAAACACCATATATTTT. Its translation: CASGLRFACGNTIYF.

Many counts were recorded for this clonotype. The chain joins TRBV28 to TRBJ2-3; D perhaps matches TRBD2 (6 bases). Trimming pared 4 bases from V and 2 bases from J, leaving 13 bases between. The CDR3 is 15 residues long. The germline gives CDR1 MDHEN, CDR2 SYDVKM. CDR3 nucleotides: TGTGCCAGCAGTTCCCTAGCGAGTATCACAGATACGCAGTATTTT. Its protein product is CASSSLASITDTQYF.

Ten or more counts support this clonotype. V gene TRBV7-3 combines with J gene TRBJ2-1; a possible D gene is TRBD2 (5 bases). The CDR3 totals 15 residues. V was cut by 2 bases and J by 0 bases, with 8 bases left in between. The germline V gene has CDR1 SGHTA and CDR2 FQGTGA. The CDR3 DNA sequence: TGTGCCAGCAGCTTAGCTAGCACCTCCTACAATGAGCAGTTCTTC. Translating gives CASSLASTSYNEQFF.

The table lists this clonotype with a few counts. V and J are TRBV4-1 and TRBJ2-1; D not resolved. There are 15 residues in the CDR3. V dropped 1 base and J dropped 2 bases, with 9 bases sitting between them. Germline V gene data show CDR1 as MGHRA and CDR2 as YSYEKL. CDR3 protein: CASSQGSDTYNEQFF. For the CDR3, the DNA is TGCGCCAGCAGCCAAGGATCAGATACCTACAATGAGCAGTTCTTC.

The table lists this clonotype with a few counts. The V gene is TRBV14, the J gene TRBJ2-1, with 16 bases lining up with TRBD2. The V segment lost 9 bases and the J segment 1 base; nucleotides outside the gene matches: 3. This CDR3 contains 16 residues. The germline V gene has CDR1 SGHDN and CDR2 FVKESK. In nucleotides, the CDR3 is TGTGCCAGTGGGACTAGCGGGAGGGCGTCCTACAATGAGCAGTTCTTC. This translates into CASGTSGRASYNEQFF.

The V and J genes are TRBV28 and TRBJ2-3, with 7 positions matching TRBD2. With V trimmed by 7 bases and J by 0 bases, 1 base remained unmatched. The CDR3 is 13 amino acids. CDR1 MDHEN and CDR2 SYDVKM come from the germline V gene. The CDR3: CASMGGSTDTQYF. Here the CDR3 DNA reads TGTGCCAGCATGGGAGGGAGCACAGATACGCAGTATTTT.

This clonotype has only a few counts. V gene TRBV9 combines with J gene TRBJ2-3; 10 bases align to TRBD2. J lost 8 bases, V lost 5 bases, and 11 bases had no gene match. Germline-derived CDR1 and CDR2 are SGDLS and YYNGEE. The CDR3 length is 15 residues. Here the CDR3 reads CASSPSGSSFVTQYF. For the CDR3, the DNA is TGTGCCAGCAGTCCTAGCGGGAGCAGTTTTGTTACGCAGTATTTT.

The rearrangement uses TRBV4-2 and TRBJ1-4; TRBD1 matches 7 bases. Germline CDR1 reads LGHNA; CDR2 reads YNFKEQ. The trim removed 3 bases at V and 8 bases at J, leaving 9 bases unmatched. This CDR3 is 15 amino acids long. CDR3 bases: TGTGCCAGCAGCCAGCCCCAGGGGGAGGGCGAAAAACTGTTTTTT. Translated: CASSQPQGEGEKLFF.

Many counts were recorded for this clonotype. The chain combines TRBV24-1 with TRBJ2-7, with a tentative D call TRBD2 (6 bases). Trimming removed 1 base from V and 3 bases from J, with 6 bases in between. The CDR3 contains 13 residues. Germline values: CDR1 KGHDR, CDR2 SFDVKD. CDR3 sequence: CATSDFSGYEQYF. The CDR3 DNA reads as TGTGCCACCAGTGATTTTAGCGGCTACGAGCAGTACTTC.

In its sample, this clonotype was seen a few times. V gene TRBV27 combines with J gene TRBJ2-7; D gene uncertain. CDR1 and CDR2 from the germline V gene are MNHEY and SMNVEV (reference sequence). Trimming took off 4 bases at V and 6 bases at J, with 7 bases between the two ends. The CDR3 loop spans 11 amino acids. The CDR3 bases are TGTGCCAGCAGTTCTGGGATCGAGCAGTACTTC. Translated, it gives CASSSGIEQYF.

In this sample, this clonotype turned up many times. The CDR3 coding sequence is TGTGCCAGCAGCGGCTCAGGGGCAGGGGATCAGCCCCAGCATTTT. Amino acids: CASSGSGAGDQPQHF. The rearrangement uses TRBV28 and TRBJ1-5; D possibly corresponds to TRBD1 (6 bases). With 6 bases removed from V and 5 bases from J, the gap between germline ends came to 17 bases. Per germline, CDR1 MDHEN and CDR2 SYDVKM. CDR3 length: 15 residues.

This clonotype has only a few counts. A read error may produce the germline difference seen at one junction end. The chain joins TRBV19 to TRBJ2-1; 7 bases align to TRBD2. CDR3 length equals 14 residues. Germline V gene sequence: CDR1 LNHDA, CDR2 SQIVND (reference sequence). The CDR3 loop is CASNSAGAYSEQFF. The DNA for the CDR3 is TGTGCCAGTAATAGTGCGGGAGCTTACAGTGAGCAGTTCTTC.